This is a list of T cell receptor beta chains from one sample in a study of CD8 T cells in Susac syndrome. TCRdb redid the calling of the immunoSEQ multiplex PCR reads with MiXCR, one entry per CDR3 protein. The sample lists about 180,000 distinct CDR3 sequences; approximately 96% were seen once. Sequencing was performed on CD4+ T cells from PBMCs. These receptors originate from a human donor with multiple sclerosis. CDR3s leave out the opening cysteine and the closing phenylalanine or tryptophan.

>TRBV23-1
ASSDVDHNGEQY
>TRBV3-1
ASSPSNYGYT
>TRBV12-3/TRBV12-4
ASNKAGHSYEQY
>TRBV14
ASSPAGQGAYEQY
>TRBV28
ASSLGAYEQY
>TRBV18
ASLQGINTEAF
>TRBV30
AWAGQGIYGYT
>TRBV30
AWSGDTKNIQY
>TRBV12-3/TRBV12-4
ASSPRGRPTGELF
>TRBV15
ATSRGGDSGNTIY
>TRBV28
ASSSTADTQY
>TRBV5-6
ASSLIGSTDTQY
>TRBV20-1
SARGTLNYGYT
>TRBV20-1
SATKTGTAPMEDTQY
>TRBV30
AWRAGRPTDTQY
>TRBV11-2
ASSLLGPGPSYEQY
>TRBV15
ATSYRGNEQF
>TRBV7-9
ASSPLGGGRGNQPQH
>TRBV7-9
ASSLGSGSPNQPQH
>TRBV2
ASSGEGHQPQH
>TRBV7-3
ASSSGQGTEAF
>TRBV14
ASNHVGNTIY
>TRBV30
AWSTDRGGLGNQPQH
>TRBV3-1
ASSQGVSGGYNEQF
>TRBV29-1
SIGYRNTEAF
>TRBV7-8
ASSLAQGLGYT
>TRBV5-6
ASSLQRGAGYQETQY
>TRBV7-8
ASSLGGGGGYGYT
>TRBV25-1
ASSVGTGMY
>TRBV30
AVGREPDTQY
>TRBV20-1
SATEGVSVSGYT
>TRBV30
AWSVASPDTQY
>TRBV29-1
SVEESGTAKNIQY
>TRBV2
ASEDRDNQPQH
>TRBV20-1
SARGGETQY
>TRBV20-1
SASDRVVNSPLH
>TRBV19
ASSIEHVNSPLH
>TRBV7-3
ASSLSGGPDTQY
>TRBV12-3/TRBV12-4
ASNLYGGSTDTQY
>TRBV28
ASRGLAGANRQETQY
>TRBV6-6
ASSPGLAVSRETQY
>TRBV30
AWSRDNSPLH
>TRBV7-2
ASRLTGTGNTEAF
>TRBV7-2
ASLGSNYGYT
>TRBV29-1
SVSTGGVGEAF
>TRBV4-2
ASSQAGAPTDTQY
>TRBV20-1
SAREGGSQETQY
>TRBV28
ASSSDPYGYT
>TRBV30
AWRPSDRDNQPQH
>TRBV29-1
SVEIGQETQY
>TRBV3-1
ASSLKFRGPGNTIY
>TRBV29-1
SVEERQGGGGYT